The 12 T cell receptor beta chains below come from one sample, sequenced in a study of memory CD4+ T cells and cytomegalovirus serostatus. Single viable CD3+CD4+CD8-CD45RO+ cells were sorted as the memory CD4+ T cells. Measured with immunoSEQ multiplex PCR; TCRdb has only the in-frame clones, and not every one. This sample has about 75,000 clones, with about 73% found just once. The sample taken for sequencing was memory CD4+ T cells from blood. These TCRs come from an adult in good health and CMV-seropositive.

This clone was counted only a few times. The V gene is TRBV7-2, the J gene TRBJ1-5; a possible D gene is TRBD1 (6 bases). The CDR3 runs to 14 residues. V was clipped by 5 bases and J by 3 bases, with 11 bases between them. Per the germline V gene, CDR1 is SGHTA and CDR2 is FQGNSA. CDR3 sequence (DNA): TGTGCCAGCAGCCCACGGACAGCCAATCAGCCCCAGCATTTT. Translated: CASSPRTANQPQHF.

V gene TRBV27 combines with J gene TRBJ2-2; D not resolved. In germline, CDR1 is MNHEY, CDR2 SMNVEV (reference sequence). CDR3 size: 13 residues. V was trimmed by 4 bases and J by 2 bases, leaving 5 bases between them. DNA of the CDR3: TGTGCCAGCAGTTCCGCTAACACCGGGGAGCTGTTTTTT. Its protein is CASSSANTGELFF.

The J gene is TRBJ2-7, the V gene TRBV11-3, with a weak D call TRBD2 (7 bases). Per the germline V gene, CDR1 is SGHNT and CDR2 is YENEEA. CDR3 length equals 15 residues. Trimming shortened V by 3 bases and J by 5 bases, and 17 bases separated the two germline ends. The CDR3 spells CASSLAGAGDHEQYV. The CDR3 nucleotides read TGTGCCAGCAGCTTGGCGGGGGCGGGAGATCACGAGCAGTACGTC.

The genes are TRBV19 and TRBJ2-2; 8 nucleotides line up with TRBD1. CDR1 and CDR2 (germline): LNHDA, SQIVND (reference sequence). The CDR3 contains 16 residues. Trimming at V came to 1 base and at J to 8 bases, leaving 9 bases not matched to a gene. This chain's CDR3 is CASSIVLRQGKGELFF. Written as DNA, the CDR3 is TGTGCCAGTAGTATAGTGTTGCGACAGGGGAAGGGGGAGCTGTTTTTT.

CDR3 coding DNA: TGTGCCAGCAGCTTATCATATACATCTGGTGCTTTCTTT. Protein sequence: CASSLSYTSGAFF. The gene calls are TRBV11-3 and TRBJ1-1, with D unresolved. Germline V gene data show CDR1 as SGHNT and CDR2 as YENEEA. The CDR3 has 13 residues. The V end lost 2 bases, the J end lost 11 bases, and 15 bases lay between the germline ends.

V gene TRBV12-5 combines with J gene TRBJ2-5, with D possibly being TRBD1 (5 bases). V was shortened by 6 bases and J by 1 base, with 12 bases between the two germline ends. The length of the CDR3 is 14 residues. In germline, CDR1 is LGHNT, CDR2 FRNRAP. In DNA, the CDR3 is TGTGCTAGTGGCCAGGGAATTCGCCAAGAGACCCAGTACTTC. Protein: CASGQGIRQETQYF.

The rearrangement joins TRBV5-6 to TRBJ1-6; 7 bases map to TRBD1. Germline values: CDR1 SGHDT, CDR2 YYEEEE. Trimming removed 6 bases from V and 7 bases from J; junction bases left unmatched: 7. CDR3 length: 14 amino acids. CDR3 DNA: TGTGCCAGCACCTACAGGGGTGGCAATTCACCCCTCCACTTT. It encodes CASTYRGGNSPLHF.

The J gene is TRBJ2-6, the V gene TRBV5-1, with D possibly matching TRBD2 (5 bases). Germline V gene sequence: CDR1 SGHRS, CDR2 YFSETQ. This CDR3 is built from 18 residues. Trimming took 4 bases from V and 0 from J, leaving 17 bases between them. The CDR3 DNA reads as TGCGCCAGCAGCGTGGAAGGAGGTCGCGTCTCTGGGGCCAACGTCCTGACTTTC. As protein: CASSVEGGRVSGANVLTF.

CDR3 DNA sequence: TGTGCCAGCAGCGATGGACTAGCGGGAGGGGGCTCAGATACGCAGTATTTT. It is translated as CASSDGLAGGGSDTQYF. V usage is TRBV11-2 and J usage is TRBJ2-3; 15 bases are shared with TRBD2. Trimming took 5 bases from V and 4 from J; bases not matched to a gene: 7. This CDR3 has 17 amino acids. CDR1 is SGHAT, CDR2 FQNNGV, per germline.

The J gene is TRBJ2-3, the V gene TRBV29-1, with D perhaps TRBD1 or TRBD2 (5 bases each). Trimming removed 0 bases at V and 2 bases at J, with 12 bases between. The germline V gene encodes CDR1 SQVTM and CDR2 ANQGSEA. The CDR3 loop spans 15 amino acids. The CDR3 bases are TGCAGCGTTGAAGAGGGGAGACAGTCCACAGATACGCAGTATTTT. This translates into CSVEEGRQSTDTQYF.

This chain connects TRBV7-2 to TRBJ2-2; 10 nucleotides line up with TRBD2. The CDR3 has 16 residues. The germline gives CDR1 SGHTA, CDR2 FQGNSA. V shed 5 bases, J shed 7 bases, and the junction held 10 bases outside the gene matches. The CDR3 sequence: CASSPRAGGPGGELFF. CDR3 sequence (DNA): TGTGCCAGCAGCCCAAGAGCGGGAGGGCCGGGCGGGGAGCTGTTTTTT.

This chain's CDR3 is CASSGRIILGHEQYF. In DNA, the CDR3 is TGTGCCAGCAGTGGACGAATCATTTTAGGCCACGAGCAGTACTTC. The rearrangement links TRBV2 to TRBJ2-7; D not resolved. V lost 4 bases, J lost 5 bases, and 18 bases lay in between. The CDR3 is made up of 15 amino acids. In germline, CDR1 is SNHLY, CDR2 FYNNEI.